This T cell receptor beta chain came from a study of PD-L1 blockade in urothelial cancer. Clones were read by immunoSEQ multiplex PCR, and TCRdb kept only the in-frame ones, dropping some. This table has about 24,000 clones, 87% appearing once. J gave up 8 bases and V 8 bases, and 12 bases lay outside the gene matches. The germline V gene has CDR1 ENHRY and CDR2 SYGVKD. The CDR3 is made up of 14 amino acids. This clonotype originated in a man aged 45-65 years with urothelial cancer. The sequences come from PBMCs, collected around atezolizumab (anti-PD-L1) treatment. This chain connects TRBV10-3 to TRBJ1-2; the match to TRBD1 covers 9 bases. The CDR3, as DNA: TGTGCCATCTCCGGCGGACAGGGGATAGGAGGCTACACCTTC. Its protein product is CAISGGQGIGGYTF.